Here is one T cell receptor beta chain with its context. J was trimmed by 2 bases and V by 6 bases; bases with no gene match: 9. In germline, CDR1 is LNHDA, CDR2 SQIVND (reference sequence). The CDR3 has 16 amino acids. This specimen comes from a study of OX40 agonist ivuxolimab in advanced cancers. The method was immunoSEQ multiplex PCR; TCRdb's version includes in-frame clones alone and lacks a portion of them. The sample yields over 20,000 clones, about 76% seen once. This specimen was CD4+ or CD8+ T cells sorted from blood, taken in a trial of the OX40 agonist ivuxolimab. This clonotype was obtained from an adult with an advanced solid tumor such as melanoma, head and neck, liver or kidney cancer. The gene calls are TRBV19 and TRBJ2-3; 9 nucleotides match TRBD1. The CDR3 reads CASRTGGNLHTDTQYF. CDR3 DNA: TGTGCCAGTAGGACAGGGGGTAACTTACACACAGATACGCAGTATTTT.